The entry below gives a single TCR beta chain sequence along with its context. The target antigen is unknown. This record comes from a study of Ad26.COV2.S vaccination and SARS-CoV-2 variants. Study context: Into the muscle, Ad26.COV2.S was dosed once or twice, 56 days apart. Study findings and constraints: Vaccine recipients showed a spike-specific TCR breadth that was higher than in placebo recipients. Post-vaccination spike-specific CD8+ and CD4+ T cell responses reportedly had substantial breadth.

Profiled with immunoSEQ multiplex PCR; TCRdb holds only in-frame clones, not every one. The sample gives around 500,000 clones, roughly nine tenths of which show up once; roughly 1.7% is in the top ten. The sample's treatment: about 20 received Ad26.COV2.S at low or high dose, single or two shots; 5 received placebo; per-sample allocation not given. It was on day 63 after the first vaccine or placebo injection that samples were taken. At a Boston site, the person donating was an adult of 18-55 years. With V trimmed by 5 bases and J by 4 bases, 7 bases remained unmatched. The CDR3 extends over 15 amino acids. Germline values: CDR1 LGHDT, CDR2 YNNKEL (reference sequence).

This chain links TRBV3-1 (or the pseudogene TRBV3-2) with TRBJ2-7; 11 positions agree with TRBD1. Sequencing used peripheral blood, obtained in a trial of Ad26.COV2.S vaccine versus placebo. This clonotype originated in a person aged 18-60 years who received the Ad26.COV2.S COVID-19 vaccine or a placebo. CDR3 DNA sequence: TGTGCCAGCAGCTCAAGCGGACAGGGGGCTTACGAGCAGTACTTC. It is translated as CASSSSGQGAYEQYF.